This T cell receptor beta chain was captured in a study of T cell repertoires in cytomegalovirus infection. MiXCR, applied by TCRdb to the reads, yields one record per CDR3 protein. The repertoire holds roughly 720,000 distinct CDR3 sequences, with 35% as singletons. The germline gives CDR1 DFQATT, CDR2 SNEGSKA (reference sequence). This CDR3 has 15 amino acids. The V segment lost 0 bases and the J segment 2 bases; nucleotides outside the gene matches: 3. This clonotype was picked up a small number of times. V is TRBV20-1 and J is TRBJ2-3; 9 positions agree with TRBD1. Sequences were obtained from PBMCs. This TCR derives from a human donor in good health (CMV status not recorded). Some clones in this sample may be carry-over from other donors' samples. The CDR3 coding sequence is TGCAGTGCTAGAGACCGGACAGGGGACACAGATACGCAGTATTTT. Its protein is CSARDRTGDTDTQYF.